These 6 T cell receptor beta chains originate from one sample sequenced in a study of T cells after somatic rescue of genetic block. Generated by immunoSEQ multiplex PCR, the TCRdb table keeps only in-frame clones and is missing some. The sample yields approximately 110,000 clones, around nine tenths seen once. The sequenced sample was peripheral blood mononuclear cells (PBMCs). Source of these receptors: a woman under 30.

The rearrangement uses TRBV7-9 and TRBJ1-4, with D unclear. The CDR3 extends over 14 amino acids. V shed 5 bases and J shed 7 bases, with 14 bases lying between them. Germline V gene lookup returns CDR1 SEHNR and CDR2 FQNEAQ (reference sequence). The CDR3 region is CASSPGGFGEKLFF. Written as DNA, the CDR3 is TGTGCCAGCAGCCCCGGCGGCTTCGGTGAAAAACTGTTTTTT.

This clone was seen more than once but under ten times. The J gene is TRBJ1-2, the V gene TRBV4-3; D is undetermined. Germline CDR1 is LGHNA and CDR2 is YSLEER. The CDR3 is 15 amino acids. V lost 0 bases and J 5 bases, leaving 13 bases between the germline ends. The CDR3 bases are TGCGCCAGCAGCCAAGATCTGGGCCTACGGTATGGCTACACCTTC. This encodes CASSQDLGLRYGYTF.

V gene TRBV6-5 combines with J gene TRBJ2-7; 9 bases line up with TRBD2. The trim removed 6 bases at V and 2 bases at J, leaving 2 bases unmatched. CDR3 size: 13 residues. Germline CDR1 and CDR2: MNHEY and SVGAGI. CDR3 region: CASRERGAYEQYF. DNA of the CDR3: TGTGCCAGCAGGGAGCGGGGGGCCTACGAGCAGTACTTC.

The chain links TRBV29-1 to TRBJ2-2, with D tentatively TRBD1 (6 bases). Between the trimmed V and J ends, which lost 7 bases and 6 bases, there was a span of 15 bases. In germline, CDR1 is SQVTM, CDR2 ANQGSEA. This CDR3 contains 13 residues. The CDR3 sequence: CSAGRTDAGELFF. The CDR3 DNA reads TGCAGCGCCGGTCGGACAGATGCCGGGGAGCTGTTTTTT.

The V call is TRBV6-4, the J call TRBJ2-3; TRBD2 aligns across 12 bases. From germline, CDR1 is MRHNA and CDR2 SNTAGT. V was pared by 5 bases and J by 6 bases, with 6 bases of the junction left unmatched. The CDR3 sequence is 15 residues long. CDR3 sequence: CASSPLAGGRDTQYF. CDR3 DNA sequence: TGTGCCAGCAGTCCACTAGCGGGGGGCCGGGATACGCAGTATTTT.

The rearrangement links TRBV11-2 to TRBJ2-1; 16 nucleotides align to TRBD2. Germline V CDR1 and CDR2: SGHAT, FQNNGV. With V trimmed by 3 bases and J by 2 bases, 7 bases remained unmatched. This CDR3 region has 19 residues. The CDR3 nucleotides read TGTGCCAGCAGCTTTCCGAAAGGGACTAGCGGGGGGGCCTACAATGAGCAGTTCTTC. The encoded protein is CASSFPKGTSGGAYNEQFF.